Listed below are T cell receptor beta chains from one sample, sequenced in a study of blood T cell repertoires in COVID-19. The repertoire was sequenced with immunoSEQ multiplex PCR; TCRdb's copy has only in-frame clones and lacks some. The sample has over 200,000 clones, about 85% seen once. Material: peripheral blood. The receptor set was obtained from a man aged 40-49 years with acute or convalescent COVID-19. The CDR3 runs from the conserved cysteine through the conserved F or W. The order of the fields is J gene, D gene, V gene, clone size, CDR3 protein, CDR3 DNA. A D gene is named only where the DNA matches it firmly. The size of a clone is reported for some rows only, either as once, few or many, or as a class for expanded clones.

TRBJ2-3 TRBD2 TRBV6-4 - CASSVTSGSTDTQYF TGTGCCAGCAGTGTGACTAGCGGGAGCACAGATACGCAGTATTTT
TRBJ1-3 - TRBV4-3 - CASSLSTDSRISGNTIYF TGCGCCAGCAGCCTTTCTACGGACAGCCGGATCTCTGGAAACACCATATATTTT
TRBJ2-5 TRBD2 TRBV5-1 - CASRASGSVGETQYF TGCGCCAGCAGAGCTAGCGGGAGCGTTGGGGAGACCCAGTACTTC
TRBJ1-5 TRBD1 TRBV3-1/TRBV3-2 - CASSLVTGGNQPQHF TGTGCCAGCAGTCTCGTTACAGGGGGCAATCAGCCCCAGCATTTT
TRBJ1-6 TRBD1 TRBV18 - CASVGQGLNSPLHF TGTGCCAGCGTGGGACAGGGGTTAAATTCACCCCTCCACTTT
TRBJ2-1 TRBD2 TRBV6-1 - CASSERIRLATYNEQFF TGTGCCAGCAGTGAAAGAATCCGACTAGCGACCTACAATGAGCAGTTCTTC
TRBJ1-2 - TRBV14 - CASSQVGAYGYTF TGTGCCAGCAGCCAAGTAGGGGCCTATGGCTACACCTTC
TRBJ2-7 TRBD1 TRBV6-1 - CASSVLGTGGSYEQYF TGTGCCAGCAGTGTGTTAGGGACAGGGGGTTCCTACGAGCAGTACTTC
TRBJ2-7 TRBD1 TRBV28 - CASSLIGRGEQYF TGTGCCAGCAGTTTAATTGGCAGGGGGGAGCAGTACTTC
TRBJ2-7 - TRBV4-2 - CASSQDSARVIEQYF TGTGCCAGCAGCCAAGATTCAGCCAGGGTCATTGAGCAGTACTTC
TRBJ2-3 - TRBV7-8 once CASSLPLDTQYF TGTGCCAGCAGCTTACCGTTAGATACGCAGTATTTT
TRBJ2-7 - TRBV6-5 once CASSGRYSSYEQYF TGTGCCAGCAGCGGAAGGTACAGCTCCTACGAGCAGTACTTC
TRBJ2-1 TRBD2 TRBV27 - CASSLGAGVVWEQFF TGTGCCAGCAGTTTAGGGGCGGGAGTTGTTTGGGAGCAGTTCTTC
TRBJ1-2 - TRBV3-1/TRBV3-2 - CASSQDSGGGGYTF TGTGCCAGCAGCCAAGATAGCGGGGGCGGGGGCTACACCTTC
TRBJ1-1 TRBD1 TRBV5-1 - CASSTGQGREAFF TGCGCCAGCAGCACAGGACAGGGCCGCGAAGCTTTCTTT
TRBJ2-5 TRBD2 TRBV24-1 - CATSEGGLAVQETQYF TGTGCCACCAGTGAGGGTGGACTAGCGGTCCAAGAGACCCAGTACTTC
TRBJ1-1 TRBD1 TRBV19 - CASRNIRDRGRGDTEAFF TGTGCCAGTAGGAACATAAGGGACAGGGGGCGCGGGGACACTGAAGCTTTCTTT
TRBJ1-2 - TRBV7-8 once CASSPQEGGNYGYTF TGTGCCAGCAGCCCTCAGGAGGGAGGCAACTATGGCTACACCTTC
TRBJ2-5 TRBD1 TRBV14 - CASSQVRGPKETQYF TGTGCCAGCAGCCAAGTCAGGGGGCCCAAAGAGACCCAGTACTTC
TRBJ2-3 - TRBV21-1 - CASSKEGLAGTDTQYF TGTGCCAGCAGCAAAGAGGGACTAGCGGGCACAGATACGCAGTATTTT
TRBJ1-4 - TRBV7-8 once CASSLNHGILPLATNEKLFF TGTGCCAGCAGCTTAAACCACGGGATCCTACCCCTAGCAACTAATGAAAAACTGTTTTTT
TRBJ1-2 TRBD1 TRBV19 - CASRMTGGGYGYTF TGTGCCAGTAGGATGACAGGGGGCGGCTATGGCTACACCTTC
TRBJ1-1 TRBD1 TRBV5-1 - CASSFGQGTRNTEAFF TGCGCCAGCAGCTTCGGACAGGGGACGAGGAACACTGAAGCTTTCTTT
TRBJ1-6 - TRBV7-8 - CASSLAKGAYNSPLHF TGTGCCAGCAGCTTAGCGAAGGGAGCCTATAATTCACCCCTCCACTTT
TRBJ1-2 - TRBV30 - CAWSGALLYGYTF TGTGCCTGGAGTGGGGCCTTACTTTATGGCTACACCTTC
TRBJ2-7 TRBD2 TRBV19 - CASSTVPRTSGRVVYEQYF TGTGCCAGTAGTACGGTTCCCCGGACTAGCGGGAGGGTGGTCTACGAGCAGTACTTC
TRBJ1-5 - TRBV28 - CASSLFSGGDQPQHF TGTGCCAGCAGTTTATTTTCGGGGGGGGATCAGCCCCAGCATTTT
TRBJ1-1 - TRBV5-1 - CASSPSGRENTEAFF TGCGCCAGCAGCCCCTCGGGCCGGGAGAACACTGAAGCTTTCTTT
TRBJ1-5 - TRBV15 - CATTYRGYSNQPQHF TGTGCCACTACTTATAGGGGGTATAGCAATCAGCCCCAGCATTTT
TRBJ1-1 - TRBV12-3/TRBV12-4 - CASSFVTQEAFF TGTGCCAGCAGTTTCGTAACACAGGAAGCTTTCTTT
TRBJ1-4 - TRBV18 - CASSPPLQGAEKLFF TGTGCCAGCTCACCACCCCTACAGGGAGCGGAAAAACTGTTTTTT
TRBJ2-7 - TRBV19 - CASSIDRGLPYEQYF TGTGCCAGTAGTATCGACCGAGGGCTTCCCTACGAGCAGTACTTC
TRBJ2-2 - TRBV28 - CASIEGTYTGELFF TGTGCCAGCATCGAGGGCACATACACCGGGGAGCTGTTTTTT
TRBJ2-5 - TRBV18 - CASSPGAVEETQYF TGTGCCAGCTCACCAGGGGCAGTGGAAGAGACCCAGTACTTC
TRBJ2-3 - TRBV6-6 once CASSYRGRTDTQYF TGTGCCAGCAGTTACCGCGGGCGCACAGATACGCAGTATTTT
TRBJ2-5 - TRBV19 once CASSPEGVAGETQYF TGTGCCAGTAGTCCAGAGGGGGTCGCGGGAGAGACCCAGTACTTC
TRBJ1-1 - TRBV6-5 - CASSYGQENTEAFF TGTGCCAGCAGTTACGGGCAGGAGAACACTGAAGCTTTCTTT
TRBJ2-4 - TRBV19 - CASSTGTYHIQYF TGTGCCAGTAGTACCGGGACTTACCACATTCAGTACTTC
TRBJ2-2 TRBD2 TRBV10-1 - CASSRVAGNTGELFF TGCGCCAGCAGTCGGGTAGCGGGGAACACCGGGGAGCTGTTTTTT
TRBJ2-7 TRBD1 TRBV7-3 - CASSPGTGHEQYF TGTGCCAGCAGCCCCGGGACAGGGCACGAGCAGTACTTC
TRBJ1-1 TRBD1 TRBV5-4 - CASSFGQGGEAFF TGTGCCAGCAGCTTCGGACAGGGGGGGGAAGCTTTCTTT
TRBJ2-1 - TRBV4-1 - CASSQEVLQGLYNEQFF TGCGCCAGCAGCCAAGAAGTCCTTCAAGGACTATACAATGAGCAGTTCTTC